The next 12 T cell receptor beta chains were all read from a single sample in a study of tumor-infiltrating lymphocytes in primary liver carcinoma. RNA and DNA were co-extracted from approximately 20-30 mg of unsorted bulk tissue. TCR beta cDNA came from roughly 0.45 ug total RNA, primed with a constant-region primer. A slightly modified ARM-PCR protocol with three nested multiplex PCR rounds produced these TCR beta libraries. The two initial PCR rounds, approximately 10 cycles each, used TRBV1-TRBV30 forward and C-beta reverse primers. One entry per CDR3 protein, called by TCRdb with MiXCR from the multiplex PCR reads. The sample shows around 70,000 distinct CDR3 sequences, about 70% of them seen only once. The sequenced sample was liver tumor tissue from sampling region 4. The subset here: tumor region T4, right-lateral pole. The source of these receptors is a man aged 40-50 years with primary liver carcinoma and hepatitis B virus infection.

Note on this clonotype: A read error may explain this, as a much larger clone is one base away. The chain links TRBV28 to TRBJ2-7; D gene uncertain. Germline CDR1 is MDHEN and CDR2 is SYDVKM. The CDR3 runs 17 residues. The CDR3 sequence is CVSSNPPGMNSRYEQYF. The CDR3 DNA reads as TGTGTCAGCAGTAACCCCCCGGGTATGAATAGCCGCTACGAGCAGTACTTC.

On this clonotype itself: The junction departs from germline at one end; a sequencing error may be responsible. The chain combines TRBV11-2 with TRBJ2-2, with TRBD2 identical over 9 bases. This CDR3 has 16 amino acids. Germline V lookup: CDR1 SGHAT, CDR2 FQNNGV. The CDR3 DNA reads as TGTGCCAGCTGCTTTGTGGTGCTAGCGGGGACCGGGGAGCTGTTTTTT. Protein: CASCFVVLAGTGELFF.

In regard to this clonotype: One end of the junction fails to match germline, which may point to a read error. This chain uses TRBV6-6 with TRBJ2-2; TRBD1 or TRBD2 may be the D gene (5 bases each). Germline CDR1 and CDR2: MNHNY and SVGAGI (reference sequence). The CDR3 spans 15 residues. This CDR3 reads CASSYDVVGTGELFF. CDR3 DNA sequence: TGTGCCAGCAGTTACGATGTGGTCGGGACCGGGGAGCTGTTTTTC.

CDR3 sequence reads: CSVKGGRAQETQYF. The DNA of the CDR3 is TGCAGCGTCAAAGGCGGACGCGCCCAAGAGACCCAGTACTTC. The chain has TRBV29-1 and TRBJ2-5; D is unclear. Germline values: CDR1 SQVTM, CDR2 ANQGSEA. With 6 bases removed from V and 1 base from J, the gap between germline ends came to 15 bases. CDR3 size: 14 residues. The full variable domain, its missing parts supplied by reference TRBV29-1 and TRBJ2-5, is SAVISQKPSRDICQRGTSLTIQCQVDSQVTMMFWYRQQPGQSLTLIATANQGSEATYESGFVIDKFPISRPNLTFSTLTVSNMSPEDSSIYLCSVKGGRAQETQYFGPGTRLLVL.

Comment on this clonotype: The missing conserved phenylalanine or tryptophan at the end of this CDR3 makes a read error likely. CDR3 sequence reads: CASSQGDVETQYS. CDR3 sequence (DNA): TGCGCCAGCAGCCAAGGGGATGTGGAGACCCAGTACTCC. The chain carries TRBV5-1 and TRBJ2-5; a weak D match, TRBD1 (5 bases). This CDR3 spans 13 amino acids. Trimming cost V 4 bases and J 5 bases, with 12 bases left between them. CDR1 and CDR2 (germline): SGHRS, YFSETQ.

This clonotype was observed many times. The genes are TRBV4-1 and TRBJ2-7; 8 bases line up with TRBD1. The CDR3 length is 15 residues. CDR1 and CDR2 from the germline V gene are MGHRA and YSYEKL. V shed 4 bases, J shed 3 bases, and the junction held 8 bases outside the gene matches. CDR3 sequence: CASSLGTGGHYEQYF. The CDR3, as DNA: TGCGCCAGCAGCCTCGGGACAGGAGGCCACTACGAGCAGTACTTC.

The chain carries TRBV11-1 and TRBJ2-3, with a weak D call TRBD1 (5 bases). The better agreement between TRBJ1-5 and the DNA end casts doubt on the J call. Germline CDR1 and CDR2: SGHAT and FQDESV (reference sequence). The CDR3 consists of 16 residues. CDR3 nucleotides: TGTGCCAGCAGTAAGGGACTAGCGGTTAGCAGAGATACGCAGCATTTT. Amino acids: CASSKGLAVSRDTQHF.

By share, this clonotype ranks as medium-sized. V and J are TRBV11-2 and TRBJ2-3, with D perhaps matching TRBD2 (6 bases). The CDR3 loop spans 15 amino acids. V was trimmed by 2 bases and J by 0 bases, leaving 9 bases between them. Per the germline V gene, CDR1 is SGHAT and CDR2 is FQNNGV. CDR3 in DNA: TGTGCCAGCAGCTTACTAGCGTTTAGCACAGATACGCAGTATTTT. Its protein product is CASSLLAFSTDTQYF.

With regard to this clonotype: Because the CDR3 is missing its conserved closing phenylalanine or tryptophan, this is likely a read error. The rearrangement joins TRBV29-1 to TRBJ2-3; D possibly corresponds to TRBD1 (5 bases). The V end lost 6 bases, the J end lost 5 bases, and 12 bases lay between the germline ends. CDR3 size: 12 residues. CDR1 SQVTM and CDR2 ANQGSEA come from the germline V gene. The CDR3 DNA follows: TGCAGCGTAAAAGGGGCAGGAGATACGCAGTATTCT. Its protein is CSVKGAGDTQYS.

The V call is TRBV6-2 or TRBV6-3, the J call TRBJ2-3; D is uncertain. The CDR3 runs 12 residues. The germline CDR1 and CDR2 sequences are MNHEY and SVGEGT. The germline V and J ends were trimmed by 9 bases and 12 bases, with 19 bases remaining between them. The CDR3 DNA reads TGTGCCAGAAGTATCATCTGGAGTGACCAGTATTTT. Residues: CARSIIWSDQYF.

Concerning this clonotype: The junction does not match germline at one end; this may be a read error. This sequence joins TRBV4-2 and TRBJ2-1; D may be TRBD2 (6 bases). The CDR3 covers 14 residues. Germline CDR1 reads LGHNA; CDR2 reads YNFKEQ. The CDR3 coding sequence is TGTGCCAACAGCCCAGCGGGCATTAACAATGAGCAGTTCTTC. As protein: CANSPAGINNEQFF.

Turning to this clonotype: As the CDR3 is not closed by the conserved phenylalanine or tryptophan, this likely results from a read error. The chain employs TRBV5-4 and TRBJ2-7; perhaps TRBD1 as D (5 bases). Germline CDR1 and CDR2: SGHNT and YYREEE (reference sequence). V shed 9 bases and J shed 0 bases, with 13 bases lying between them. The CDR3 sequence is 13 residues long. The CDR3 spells CANRSGFSYEQYS. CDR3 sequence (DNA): TGTGCCAACAGGTCAGGCTTCTCCTACGAGCAGTACTCC.